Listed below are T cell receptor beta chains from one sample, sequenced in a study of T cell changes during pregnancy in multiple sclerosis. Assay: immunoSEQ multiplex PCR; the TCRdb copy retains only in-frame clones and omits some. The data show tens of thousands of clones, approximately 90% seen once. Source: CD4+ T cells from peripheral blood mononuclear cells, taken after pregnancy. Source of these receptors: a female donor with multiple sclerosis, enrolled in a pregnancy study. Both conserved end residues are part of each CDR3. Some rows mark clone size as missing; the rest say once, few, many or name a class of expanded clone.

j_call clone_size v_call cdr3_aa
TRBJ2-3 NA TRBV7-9 CASSGTRDTDTQYF
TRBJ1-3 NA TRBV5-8 CASRLRGGPSGNTIYF
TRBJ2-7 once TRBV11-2 CASTKLGRAESHEQYF
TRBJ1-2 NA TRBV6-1 CASTLDSYGYTF
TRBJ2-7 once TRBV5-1 CASSLASGGSYEQYF
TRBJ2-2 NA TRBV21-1 CASTLEGAGELFF
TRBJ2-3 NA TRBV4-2 CASSQVSQGNTDTQYF
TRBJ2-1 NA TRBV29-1 CSVRNRGPYNEQFF
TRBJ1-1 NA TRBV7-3 CASSLDGGAEAFF
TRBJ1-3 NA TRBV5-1 CASSLESPGNTIYF
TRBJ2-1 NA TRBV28 CASSLVASGRNEQFF
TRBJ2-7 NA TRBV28 CASSSSWVAGATRYEQYF
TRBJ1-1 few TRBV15 CATSRDMMNTEAFF
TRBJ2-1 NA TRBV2 CASSPRTSGFGDEQFF
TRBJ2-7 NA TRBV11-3 CASSLPGVGAYEQYF
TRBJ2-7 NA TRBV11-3 CASSQGGAGGLSEQYF
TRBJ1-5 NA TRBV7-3 CASSLNRGARASQPQHF
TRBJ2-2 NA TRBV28 CASRWGMTGELFF
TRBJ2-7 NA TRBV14 CASSQFIWTGVYEQYF
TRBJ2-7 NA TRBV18 CASSPRGLEQYF
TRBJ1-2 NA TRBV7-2 CASSRTGGFGYTF
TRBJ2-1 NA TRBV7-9 CASSKSGTSNEQFF
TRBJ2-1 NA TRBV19 CASSILAGGTYNEQFF
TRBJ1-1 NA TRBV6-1 CASSEQGARVEAFF
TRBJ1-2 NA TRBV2 CASRLDRGWNYGYTF
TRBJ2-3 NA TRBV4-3 CASSQEGAASTDTQYF
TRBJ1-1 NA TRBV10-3 CAISESGLFPRRDTEAFF
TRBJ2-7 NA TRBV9 CASSPGDRYEQYF
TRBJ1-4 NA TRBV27 CASSLAWSLANEKLFF
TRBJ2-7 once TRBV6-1 CASSTDRGLSYEQYF
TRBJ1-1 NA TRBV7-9 CASSYVGGSAEAFF
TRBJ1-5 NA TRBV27 CASSSLARGRESNQPQHF
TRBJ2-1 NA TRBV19 CASSIGGRSSSYNEQFF
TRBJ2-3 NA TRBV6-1 CASARDRVQDTQYF